The 10 T cell receptor beta chains in this list originate from one sample, sequenced in a study of tumor and adjacent non-tumor tissue in lung cancer. The library came from three nested PCR rounds adapted from ARM-PCR protocols. TCRdb analysed the multiplex PCR reads with MiXCR anew, one entry per CDR3 protein. The sample has more than 90,000 distinct CDR3 sequences, 65% to 75% seen once. No cell sorting was done before RNA was extracted from the tissue. The sample consisted of lung tumor tissue. These receptors originate from a man aged 55 to 70 with non-small cell lung cancer.

Of note for this clonotype: Because it lacks the conserved phenylalanine or tryptophan at the end, this CDR3 is likely a read error. The chain combines TRBV12-5 with TRBJ1-1; no clear D. Germline loops: CDR1 LGHNT, CDR2 FRNRAP. The CDR3 is 15 residues long. CDR3 sequence reads: CTSGLSTDLNTEAFL. CDR3 nucleotide sequence: TGTACTAGTGGTTTATCGACGGATCTGAACACTGAAGCTTTCCTT.

This clonotype was counted many times. This may arise from a read error, as a much more abundant clone is one base away. The CDR3 does not end in the conserved phenylalanine or tryptophan, so this is likely a read error. The J gene is TRBJ1-2, the V gene TRBV6-1; D uncertain. The germline V gene has CDR1 MNHNS and CDR2 SASEGT. The CDR3 spans 14 residues. Trimming took off 2 bases at V and 2 bases at J, with 9 bases between the two ends. DNA for the CDR3: TGTGCCAGCAGTGAAAGTCTGGGGAACTATGGCTACACCCTC. Translated, it gives CASSESLGNYGYTL.

This rearrangement joins TRBV5-1 to TRBJ2-5; a weak D match, TRBD2 (5 bases). The CDR3 is 14 residues long. Germline values: CDR1 SGHRS, CDR2 YFSETQ. V lost 5 bases, J lost 4 bases, and 15 bases lay in between. The chain's CDR3 is CASSLLPRGETQYF. Here the CDR3 DNA reads TGCGCCAGCAGTCTGCTACCCCGGGGAGAGACCCAGTACTTC.

On this clonotype itself: A read error may produce the germline difference seen at one junction end. This chain links TRBV11-1 with TRBJ2-7; no reliable D call. The length of the CDR3 is 17 residues. Germline lookup yields CDR1 SGHAT and CDR2 FQDESV (reference sequence). The CDR3 is CVSIPRLGGSGPYEQYF. The CDR3 coding sequence is TGTGTCAGCATCCCCCGTCTGGGCGGATCCGGCCCCTACGAGCAGTACTTC. Full variable domain (missing parts from reference TRBV11-1 and TRBJ2-7): EAEVAQSPRYKITEKSQAVAFWCDPISGHATLYWYRQILGQGPELLVQFQDESVVDDSQLPKDRFSAERLKGVDSTLKIQPAELGDSAMYLCVSIPRLGGSGPYEQYFGPGTRLTVT.

Note on this clonotype: Sequence at one end of the junction differs from germline and may be a read error. This chain links TRBV4-3 with TRBJ2-7, with D unclear. CDR3 length: 15 amino acids. From germline, CDR1 is LGHNA and CDR2 YSLEER. The CDR3 loop is CASSQDFSSSCEQYF. CDR3 coding DNA: TGCGCCAGCAGCCAGGATTTTTCGTCCTCCTGCGAGCAGTACTTC.

As to this clonotype: No conserved phenylalanine or tryptophan ends this CDR3, so it is likely a read error. This chain connects TRBV12-3 or TRBV12-4 to TRBJ1-6, with TRBD1 matching 11 bases. This CDR3 spans 15 amino acids. Germline trimming cut 6 bases from V and 16 bases from J; bases unmatched to any gene: 14. The CDR3 coding sequence is TGTGCCAGCAGCCGGACCGGGACAGGGGGTTCGGCGCTCCACATT. The encoded protein is CASSRTGTGGSALHI.

As for this clonotype: Its ends do not fully match the called genes, so a read error is possible. The chain carries TRBV6-2 or TRBV6-3 and TRBJ2-7; D is undetermined. This CDR3 comprises 14 residues. Germline assignment: CDR1 MNHEY and CDR2 SVGEGT. This CDR3 reads CATSHSLGIYEQYF. CDR3 bases: TGTGCCACCAGTCACTCGTTGGGAATCTACGAGCAGTACTTC.

With regard to this clonotype: Possible read error: a much larger clone is one base away. The chain links TRBV12-3 or TRBV12-4 to TRBJ2-7; D is unclear. Deletions cut 4 bases from V and 0 bases from J, with 10 bases between. The CDR3 sequence is 14 residues long. The CDR3 coding sequence is TGTGCCAGCAGTTCGCAACCAGGCTCCTACGAGCAGTACTTC. Residues: CASSSQPGSYEQYF.

This clonotype was counted a few times. This may be a read error: a much more frequent sequence differs by one nucleotide. A read error is likely, as this CDR3 ends without the conserved phenylalanine or tryptophan. The chain carries TRBV5-4 and TRBJ2-7, with 13 bases aligning to TRBD2. This CDR3 is 15 amino acids long. The V segment lost 0 bases and the J segment 4 bases; nucleotides outside the gene matches: 1. Germline CDR1 and CDR2: SGHNT and YYREEE (reference sequence). This chain's CDR3 is CASSLGTSGSYEQYS. In DNA, the CDR3 is TGTGCCAGCAGCTTGGGGACTAGCGGGAGTTACGAGCAGTACTCC.

On this clonotype: At one end, the junction sequence differs from germline, possibly due to a read error. The J gene is TRBJ2-3, the V gene TRBV6-1; 12 bases are shared with TRBD1. In germline, CDR1 is MNHNS, CDR2 SASEGT. The CDR3 is 16 residues long. CDR3 DNA sequence: TGTGTCAGTAGCCTTCCTTGGGGACAGGGGGCATATACACAGTATTTT. Its protein product is CVSSLPWGQGAYTQYF.